The source of this TCR beta chain is a study of blood T cell repertoires in COVID-19. Study summary: Both acute and convalescent COVID-19 samples were obtained from the United States, Italy and Spain. From T cells, B-cell-depleted T cells, or PBMCs came the material, which was cDNA or gDNA.

The CDR3 extends over 14 amino acids. The germline gives CDR1 SNHLY, CDR2 FYNNEI. The V and J ends lost 4 bases and 3 bases respectively, with 12 bases between them. As originally analysed: Quantification of nucleated cells was approximated via reference gene primer amplification. Here immunoSEQ multiplex PCR was the method, and the copy in TCRdb shows in-frame clones only, minus some. Clone size and the V and J calls come from that table; the DNA yielded D and trimming. Of 200,000 or so clones listed, roughly 87% are singletons. What was sequenced was peripheral blood. This sequence joins TRBV2 and TRBJ1-1, with a possible D match to TRBD1 (5 bases). This sequence originates from a man aged 40-50 years with active or convalescent COVID-19. CDR3 amino acids: CASSVEGADTEAFF. The CDR3 DNA reads as TGTGCCAGCAGTGTAGAAGGGGCGGACACTGAAGCTTTCTTT.